This T cell receptor beta chain was sequenced in a study of T cell responses to AZD1222 COVID-19 vaccine. Comment on this clone: Its antigen is not known.

The study's findings and limits: Among AZD1222 vaccinees, only 5 to 7 were seropositive at baseline. In a largely white British group with more females than males, clonal diversity was possibly underestimated. Nearly half of spike-specific TCRs reportedly go after variant regions that carry no mutations.

Germline V CDR1 and CDR2: LNHDA, SQIVND (reference sequence). Trimming left V 5 bases short and J 0 bases short, with 5 bases between. This CDR3 is built from 13 residues. Some clones are missing from TCRdb's copy, which holds only in-frame ones; the method was immunoSEQ multiplex PCR. Among 90,000 to 100,000 clones listed, nearly 90% were seen once. The chain recombines TRBV19 with TRBJ2-1; D remains unclear. The receptor's source is an adult in good health. Specimen: peripheral blood, collected on day 0 of AZD1222 vaccination. The CDR3 DNA reads as TGTGCCAGTAGTCCTCACTCCTACAATGAGCAGTTCTTC. It translates to CASSPHSYNEQFF.